This T cell receptor (beta chain) was captured by sequencing in a study of T cell changes during pregnancy in multiple sclerosis (dated by TCRdb to the late 2010s). Broadly, across the study: The study looked at changes in the T cell repertoire across pregnancy in women with multiple sclerosis.

Note on this clone: What this receptor recognizes is not known. The sample holds no much larger clone one base away, and base qualities are not on file.

Preparation of the library involved the immunoSEQ multiplex PCR assay. TCRdb re-hosts the immuneACCESS table, in-frame sequences only. Its copies lack some clones; in the studies checked, an unresolved V gene accounts for under half of them, and the cause for the rest is not known. Present in this sample are 30,000 to 40,000 clones, about nine tenths of which were seen just once. The ten largest clonotypes hold around 0.5% of the sample. The CDR3 holds 14 amino acids from the cysteine to the phenylalanine. The sequence is cut down to CDR3 DNA, 42 bases in frame from base 1. V is shortened by 1 base, J by 1 base, and the region joining them spans 8 bases. CDR1 and CDR2, looked up from the germline V gene, are SGHRS and YFSETQ.

The TCR sequence derives from a female donor in good health, enrolled as a control in a pregnancy study. Sequenced here: CD4+ T cells from peripheral blood mononuclear cells, sampled in the first trimester of pregnancy. The chain is assembled from TRBV5-1 and TRBJ1-2; the D gene assignment is ambiguous. The encoded CDR3 is CASSLNSYNYGYTF. The DNA is TGCGCCAGCAGCTTGAACAGTTATAACTATGGCTACACCTTC.